A selection of T cell receptor beta chains follows, all from one sample in a study of T-cell reconstitution after alpha-beta-depleted transplantation in children. TCRdb fed the PCR reads into MiXCR, producing one record per CDR3 protein. The sample holds approximately 300,000 distinct CDR3 sequences, less than 9.5% seen once. The source was peripheral blood, collected 360 days after TCRalphabeta/CD19-depleted stem cell transplant. Source of these receptors: a female patient aged 2 to 10 who had a stem cell transplant for Fanconi anemia, so the T cells may come from the graft donor. Each CDR3 is given with its conserved first and last residue. D genes are given only for firm matches. Rows give clone size only sometimes, using once, few, many, or a class for an expanded clone.

D gene,clone size,V gene,J gene,CDR3 protein,CDR3 DNA
-,many,TRBV5-1,TRBJ2-1,CASSLVGGPYNEQFF,TGCGCCAGCAGTTTGGTCGGGGGCCCATACAATGAGCAGTTCTTC
-,many,TRBV4-2,TRBJ1-5,CASSLGAGLDQPQHF,TGTGCCAGCAGCCTCGGGGCGGGGCTGGATCAGCCCCAGCATTTT
-,many,TRBV12-3/TRBV12-4,TRBJ2-7,CASSLDGGYYEQYF,TGTGCCAGCAGTTTAGATGGCGGCTACTACGAGCAGTACTTC
-,many,TRBV15,TRBJ2-5,CATSRVRGPFQETQYF,TGTGCCACCAGCAGGGTAAGGGGACCCTTCCAAGAGACCCAGTACTTC
TRBD2,few,TRBV7-9,TRBJ2-2,CASSLTSGGHTGELFF,TGTGCCAGCAGCTTGACTAGCGGTGGTCACACCGGGGAGCTGTTTTTT
-,many,TRBV11-2,TRBJ1-1,CASSLFPRAEAFF,TGTGCCAGCAGCTTATTCCCCCGGGCGGAAGCTTTCTTT
TRBD2,-,TRBV18,TRBJ2-1,CASSPLSSGRSEQFF,TGTGCCAGCTCACCACTCTCTAGCGGGAGGTCTGAGCAGTTCTTC
-,few,TRBV6-5,TRBJ2-5,CASSYGPWRNSPIQETQYF,TGTGCCAGCAGTTACGGGCCTTGGCGGAACAGCCCAATTCAAGAGACCCAGTACTTC
TRBD2,many,TRBV7-3,TRBJ2-1,CASSPHRTSGSLSPNEQFF,TGTGCCAGCAGCCCTCACCGGACTAGCGGGAGCCTATCCCCCAATGAGCAGTTCTTC
-,many,TRBV28,TRBJ2-3,CASSPAGRFFYTDTQYF,TGTGCCAGCAGCCCGGCCGGAAGATTTTTCTACACAGATACGCAGTATTTT
TRBD2,many,TRBV10-3,TRBJ2-1,CAIRGAGGPSNEQFF,TGTGCCATCAGGGGAGCGGGAGGGCCCTCGAATGAGCAGTTCTTC
-,-,TRBV21-1,TRBJ2-3,CASSKAFTTSGGTDTQYF,TGTGCCAGCAGCAAAGCGTTTACGACTAGCGGGGGCACAGATACGCAGTATTTT
-,many,TRBV6-6,TRBJ1-1,CASRAPGTEAFF,TGTGCCAGCAGGGCCCCAGGAACTGAAGCTTTCTTT
TRBD1,-,TRBV20-1,TRBJ1-1,CSALQGARTEAFF,TGCAGTGCTCTACAGGGGGCGAGAACTGAAGCTTTCTTT
-,-,TRBV2,TRBJ1-4,CASSTSEGEKLFF,TGTGCCAGCAGCACATCTGAGGGCGAAAAACTGTTTTTT
TRBD1,many,TRBV20-1,TRBJ1-5,CSASTGGKQPQHF,TGCAGTGCTAGCACAGGGGGCAAGCAGCCCCAGCATTTT